This is a list of T cell receptor beta chains from one sample in a study of blood T cell repertoires in COVID-19. This table comes from immunoSEQ multiplex PCR, and its TCRdb copy is limited to in-frame clones, with some not included. The data hold under 75,000 clones, with around 88% observed a single time. Material for sequencing was peripheral blood. Every receptor here comes from an elderly woman with active COVID-19. The CDR3 runs from the conserved cysteine through the conserved F or W. D genes are given only for firm matches. Not all rows give a size; the values are once, few, many and, for expanded clones, a class.

size	V	J	D	DNA	CDR3
-	TRBV7-2	TRBJ1-2	-	TGTGCCAGCAGCTTACAGAATAACTATGGCTACACCTTC	CASSLQNNYGYTF
-	TRBV30	TRBJ2-1	-	TGTGCCTGGGAGAGAATCAATGAGCAGTTCTTC	CAWERINEQFF
-	TRBV5-1	TRBJ2-1	-	TGCGCCAGCAGAGGACAGATGTACAATGAGCAGTTCTTC	CASRGQMYNEQFF
-	TRBV7-9	TRBJ2-1	TRBD2	TGTGCCAGCAGCAGGGTCCTAGCGGGGGGGGTCCTCCCCGATAGCTCCTACAATGAGCAGTTCTTC	CASSRVLAGGVLPDSSYNEQFF
-	TRBV30	TRBJ1-2	TRBD1	TGTGCCTGGAGTGTAGGGACAGGAAATGGCTACACCTTC	CAWSVGTGNGYTF
-	TRBV7-2	TRBJ2-7	TRBD2	TGTGCCAGTATGCTGAGCGGGGGCACATCCTACGAGCAGTACTTC	CASMLSGGTSYEQYF
-	TRBV6-5	TRBJ1-5	-	TGTGCCAGCAGTCGAGACAGAAATCAGCCCCAGCATTTT	CASSRDRNQPQHF
-	TRBV7-9	TRBJ2-3	TRBD2	TGTGCCAGCAGCCCCTGGCGGACTAGCGGGGGCCCCACAGATACGCAGTATTTT	CASSPWRTSGGPTDTQYF
-	TRBV7-9	TRBJ2-3	-	TGTGCCAGCAGCCCTACAGGGACCCCTTTCAGGAGTACGCAGTATTTT	CASSPTGTPFRSTQYF
-	TRBV18	TRBJ1-1	-	TGTGCCAGCTCACCACCGTGGGACACAGGAGCTTTCTTT	CASSPPWDTGAFF
once	TRBV28	TRBJ1-4	TRBD1	TGTGCCAGCAGTTTGGACAGGGGAGTAGAAAAACTGTTTTTT	CASSLDRGVEKLFF
-	TRBV9	TRBJ2-7	-	TGTGCCAGCAGCGTAGGGGCAGTCTCCTACGAGCAGTACTTC	CASSVGAVSYEQYF
-	TRBV5-1	TRBJ1-1	-	TGCGCCAGCAGCTTGGACGGGGGTGGGAACACTGAAGCTTTCTTT	CASSLDGGGNTEAFF
few	TRBV5-1	TRBJ1-2	TRBD1	TGCGCCAGCAGCTCTCCGGGACAGGGAGGGTATGGCTACACCTTC	CASSSPGQGGYGYTF
-	TRBV6-6	TRBJ1-5	TRBD1	TGTGCCAGCAGTTACAGGGGGCAGGGACAGCCCCAGCATTTT	CASSYRGQGQPQHF
-	TRBV2	TRBJ1-6	TRBD1	TGTGCCAGCAGTGGGACAGGGGGATACAATTCACCCCTCCACTTT	CASSGTGGYNSPLHF
-	TRBV9	TRBJ2-2	-	TGTGCCAGCAGCCAATTACAGGAGTCCGGGGAGCTGTTTTTT	CASSQLQESGELFF
-	TRBV19	TRBJ2-3	-	TGTGCCAGTAGTACCCTGATCCTTTCGGAGAGGGACACAGATACGCAGTATTTT	CASSTLILSERDTDTQYF
once	TRBV6-4	TRBJ2-1	TRBD2	TGTGCCAGCAGTGACCCCACCCGGGGTAGCGGGGGGGGTGATGAGCAGTTCTTC	CASSDPTRGSGGGDEQFF
-	TRBV21-1	TRBJ2-1	-	TGTGCCAGCAGCAAGCCTTGCGGGGGGGCCGCCGCGAATGAGCAGTTCTTC	CASSKPCGGAAANEQFF
-	TRBV7-9	TRBJ1-1	-	TGTGCCAGCAGCTTTCAGGGGAGGGGAACTGAAGCTTTCTTT	CASSFQGRGTEAFF
few	TRBV5-4	TRBJ1-4	-	TGTGCCAGCAGCTTGCCCGGTAATGAAAAACTGTTTTTT	CASSLPGNEKLFF
-	TRBV9	TRBJ2-7	TRBD1	TGTGCCAGCAGCCCATGGGACAGGTCCTACTACGAGCAGTACTTC	CASSPWDRSYYEQYF
-	TRBV18	TRBJ2-1	TRBD1	TGTGCCAGCTCACCTAGGACCGGACAGGACAATGAGCAGTTCTTC	CASSPRTGQDNEQFF
once	TRBV9	TRBJ2-3	TRBD2	TGTGCCAGCAGCAGCGCAGGGACTAGTGCAGATACGCAGTATTTT	CASSSAGTSADTQYF
-	TRBV4-1	TRBJ2-1	TRBD2	TGCGCCAGCAGCCTGCTATCGGGGGGGCTCTCCTACAATGAGCAGTTCTTC	CASSLLSGGLSYNEQFF
-	TRBV5-4	TRBJ2-1	-	TGTGCCAGCAGCTTGGTACTGAGTGAGCAGTTCTTC	CASSLVLSEQFF
once	TRBV7-9	TRBJ2-5	TRBD2	TGTGCCAGCAGCCTACTAGCGGGGGGAAAAGAGACCCAGTACTTC	CASSLLAGGKETQYF
-	TRBV7-2	TRBJ1-2	TRBD1	TGTGCCAGCAGCTTTGGGACAGGGGCTGACGGCTACACCTTC	CASSFGTGADGYTF
-	TRBV5-1	TRBJ1-2	-	TGCGCCAGCAGCTTTGAAACAGCTAACTATGGCTACACCTTC	CASSFETANYGYTF
-	TRBV4-3	TRBJ2-1	-	TGCGCCAGCAGCGCGTCAGGAGGTAACAATGAGCAGTTCTTC	CASSASGGNNEQFF
-	TRBV14	TRBJ2-7	-	TGTGCCAGCAGCCAAGATTTGGACAGAACCTACGAGCAGTACTTC	CASSQDLDRTYEQYF
-	TRBV4-3	TRBJ2-4	TRBD2	TGCGCCAGCAGCCAAGATGGCGGCGGGGGGGCCGGAAACATTCAGTACTTC	CASSQDGGGGAGNIQYF
-	TRBV19	TRBJ2-3	TRBD2	TGTGCCAGTAGCCGGCGGGGGGAGTCGCTTGGTCGCTTGGATACGCAGTATTTT	CASSRRGESLGRLDTQYF
-	TRBV5-4	TRBJ2-7	-	TGTGCCAGCAGCTTGGGTCTTGGGCTCTACGAGCAGTACTTC	CASSLGLGLYEQYF
once	TRBV6-6	TRBJ2-4	TRBD2	TGTGCCAGCAGGCAGGGACTAGCGCTAGCCAAAAACATTCAGTACTTC	CASRQGLALAKNIQYF
-	TRBV9	TRBJ2-1	TRBD2	TGTGCCAGCAGCTCTTCATGGACTAGCGCCGGGAATGAGCAGTTCTTC	CASSSSWTSAGNEQFF
-	TRBV18	TRBJ1-6	-	TGTGCCAGCTCACCAATCCCGGTCAACTCCTATAATTCACCCCTCCACTTT	CASSPIPVNSYNSPLHF
-	TRBV19	TRBJ2-2	TRBD2	TGTGCCAGTAGTATAGTAGCGGGGGCCGGGGAGCTGTTTTTT	CASSIVAGAGELFF
-	TRBV7-2	TRBJ1-5	-	TGTGCCAGCAGCCACCAGGGTCAGCCCCAGCATTTT	CASSHQGQPQHF
-	TRBV7-2	TRBJ2-5	-	TGTGCCAGCAGCTTCGGGGATCAAGAGACCCAGTACTTC	CASSFGDQETQYF
-	TRBV5-1	TRBJ2-1	TRBD2	TGCGCCAGCAGCTTGGCGCTAGCGGGGCTATACAATGAGCAGTTCTTC	CASSLALAGLYNEQFF
once	TRBV6-2/TRBV6-3	TRBJ2-7	TRBD2	TGTGCCAGCAGTTACCGCGGGGGGCTGGACTACGAGCAGTACTTC	CASSYRGGLDYEQYF
-	TRBV13	TRBJ1-1	-	TGTGCCAGCAGCTCCGGACGGACGGGAGGGACTGAAGCTTTCTTT	CASSSGRTGGTEAFF
once	TRBV19	TRBJ1-5	-	TGTGCCAGTACCCGGGGGGTAAATCAGCCCCAGCATTTT	CASTRGVNQPQHF
-	TRBV28	TRBJ1-2	TRBD1	TGTGCCAGCAGGACAGGGACAGCTAACTATGGCTACACCTTC	CASRTGTANYGYTF
-	TRBV5-1	TRBJ2-1	TRBD2	TGCGCCAGCAGCCCGGAACTAGCGGGGTATGAGCAGTTCTTC	CASSPELAGYEQFF
-	TRBV6-5	TRBJ2-7	TRBD1	TGTGCCAGCCGCCTGGACAGGCTCTCCTACGAGCAGTACTTC	CASRLDRLSYEQYF
-	TRBV6-2/TRBV6-3	TRBJ1-2	TRBD1	TGTGCCAGCAGTTCCCCCCCCGAGACAGGGAGGTTCAACTATGGCTACACCTTC	CASSSPPETGRFNYGYTF
once	TRBV12-3/TRBV12-4	TRBJ2-5	-	TGTGCCAGCAGTTACGGGTTCCAAGAGACCCAGTACTTC	CASSYGFQETQYF
-	TRBV7-3	TRBJ2-1	-	TGTGCCAGCAGCTTAACGCCCACGGTTTACAATGAGCAGTTCTTC	CASSLTPTVYNEQFF
-	TRBV27	TRBJ2-7	-	TGTGCCAGCAGTTTCCTCGGGTACGAGCAGTACTTC	CASSFLGYEQYF
-	TRBV29-1	TRBJ2-5	TRBD2	TGCAGCGTCGGATCTAGCGGGGAACAAGAGACCCAGTACTTC	CSVGSSGEQETQYF
-	TRBV20-1	TRBJ1-1	-	TGCAGTGCGGGAGGGGGGACTGAAGCTTTCTTT	CSAGGGTEAFF
-	TRBV29-1	TRBJ2-1	TRBD1	TGCAGCGTCCCGGGACAGGATACCTACAATGAGCAGTTCTTC	CSVPGQDTYNEQFF